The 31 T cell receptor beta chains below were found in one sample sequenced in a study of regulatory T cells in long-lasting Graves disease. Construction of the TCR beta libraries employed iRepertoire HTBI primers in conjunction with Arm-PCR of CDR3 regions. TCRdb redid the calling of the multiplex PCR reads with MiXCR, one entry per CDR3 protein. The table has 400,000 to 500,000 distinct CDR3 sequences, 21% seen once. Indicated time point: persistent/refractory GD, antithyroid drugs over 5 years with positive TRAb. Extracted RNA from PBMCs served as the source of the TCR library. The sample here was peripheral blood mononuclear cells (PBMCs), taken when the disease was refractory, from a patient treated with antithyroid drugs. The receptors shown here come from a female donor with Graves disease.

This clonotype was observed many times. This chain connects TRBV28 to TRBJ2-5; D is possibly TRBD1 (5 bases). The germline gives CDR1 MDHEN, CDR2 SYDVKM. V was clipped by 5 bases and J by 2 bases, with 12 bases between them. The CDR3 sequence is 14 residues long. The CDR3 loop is CASSTYDSQETQYF. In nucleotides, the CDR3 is TGTGCCAGCAGTACCTACGACAGTCAAGAGACCCAGTACTTC.

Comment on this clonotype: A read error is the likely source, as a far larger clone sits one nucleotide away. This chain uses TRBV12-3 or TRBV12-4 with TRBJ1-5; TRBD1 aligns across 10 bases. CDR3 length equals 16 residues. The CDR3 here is CASSEGTGVSNQSQHF. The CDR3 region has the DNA TGTGCCAGCAGTGAAGGGACAGGGGTTAGCAATCAGTCCCAGCATTTT.

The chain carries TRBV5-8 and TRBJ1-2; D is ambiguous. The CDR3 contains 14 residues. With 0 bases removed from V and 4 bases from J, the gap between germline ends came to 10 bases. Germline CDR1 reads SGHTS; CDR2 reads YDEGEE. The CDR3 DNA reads TGTGCCAGCAGCTTGGTGTCAGCCGGCTATGGCTACACCTTC. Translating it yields CASSLVSAGYGYTF.

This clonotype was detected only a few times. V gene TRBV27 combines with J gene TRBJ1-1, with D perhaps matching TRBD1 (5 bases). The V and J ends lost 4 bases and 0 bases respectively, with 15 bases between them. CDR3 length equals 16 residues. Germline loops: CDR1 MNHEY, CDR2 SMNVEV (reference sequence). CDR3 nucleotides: TGTGCCAGCAGTTCCCAGAGGGGAATCATGAACACTGAAGCTTTCTTT. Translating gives CASSSQRGIMNTEAFF.

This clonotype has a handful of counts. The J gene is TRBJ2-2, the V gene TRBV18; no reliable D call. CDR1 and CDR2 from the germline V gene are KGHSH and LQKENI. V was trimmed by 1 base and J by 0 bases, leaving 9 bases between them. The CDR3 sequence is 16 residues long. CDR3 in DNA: TGTGCCAGCTCACCACTGCACATTACGAACACCGGGGAGCTGTTTTTT. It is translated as CASSPLHITNTGELFF.

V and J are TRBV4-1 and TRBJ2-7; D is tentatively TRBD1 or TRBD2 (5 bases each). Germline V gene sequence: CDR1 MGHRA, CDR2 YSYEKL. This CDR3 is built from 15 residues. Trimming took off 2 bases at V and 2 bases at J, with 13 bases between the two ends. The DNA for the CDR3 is TGCGCCAGCAGCCAACCCGGGACGCCTCCCTACGAGCAGTACTTC. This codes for CASSQPGTPPYEQYF.

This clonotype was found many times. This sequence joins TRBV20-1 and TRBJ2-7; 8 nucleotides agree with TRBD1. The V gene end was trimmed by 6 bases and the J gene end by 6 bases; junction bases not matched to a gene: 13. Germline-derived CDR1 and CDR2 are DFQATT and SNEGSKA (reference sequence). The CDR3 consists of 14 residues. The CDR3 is CSARSGTGSSEQYF. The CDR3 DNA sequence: TGCAGTGCGCGTTCCGGGACAGGTTCCAGCGAGCAGTACTTC.

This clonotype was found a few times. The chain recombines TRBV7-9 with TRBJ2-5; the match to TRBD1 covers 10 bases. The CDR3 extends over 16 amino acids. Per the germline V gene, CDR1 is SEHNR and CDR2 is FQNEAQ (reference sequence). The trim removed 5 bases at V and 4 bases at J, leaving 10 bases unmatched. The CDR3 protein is CASSRPGQGVVETQYF. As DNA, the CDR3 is TGTGCCAGCAGCCGCCCAGGACAGGGGGTGGTAGAGACCCAGTACTTC. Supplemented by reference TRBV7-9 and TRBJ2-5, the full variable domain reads DTGVSQNPRHKITKRGQNVTFRCDPISEHNRLYWYRQTLGQGPEFLTYFQNEAQLEKSRLLSDRFSAERPKGSFSTLEIQRTEQGDSAMYLCASSRPGQGVVETQYFGPGTRLLVL.

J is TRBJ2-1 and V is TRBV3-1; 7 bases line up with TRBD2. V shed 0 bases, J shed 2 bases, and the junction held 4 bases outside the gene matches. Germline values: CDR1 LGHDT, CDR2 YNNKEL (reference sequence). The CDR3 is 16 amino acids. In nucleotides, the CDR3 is TGTGCCAGCAGCCAAGAACCAGGGAGGGCCTACAATGAGCAGTTCTTC. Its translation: CASSQEPGRAYNEQFF.

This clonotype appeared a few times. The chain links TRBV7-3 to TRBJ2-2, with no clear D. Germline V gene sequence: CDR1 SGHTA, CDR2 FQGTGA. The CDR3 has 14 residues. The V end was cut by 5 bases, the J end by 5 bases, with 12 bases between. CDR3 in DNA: TGTGCCAGCAGCCCCAACTCTAGGACCGGGGAGCTGTTTTTT. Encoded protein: CASSPNSRTGELFF.

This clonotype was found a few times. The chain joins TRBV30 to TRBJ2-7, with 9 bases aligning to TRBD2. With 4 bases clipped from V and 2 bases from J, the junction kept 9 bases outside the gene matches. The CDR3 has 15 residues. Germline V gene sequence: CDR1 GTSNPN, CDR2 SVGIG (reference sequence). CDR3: CAWTFGSGSPYEQYF. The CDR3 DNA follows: TGTGCCTGGACCTTTGGTAGCGGGAGTCCCTACGAGCAGTACTTC.

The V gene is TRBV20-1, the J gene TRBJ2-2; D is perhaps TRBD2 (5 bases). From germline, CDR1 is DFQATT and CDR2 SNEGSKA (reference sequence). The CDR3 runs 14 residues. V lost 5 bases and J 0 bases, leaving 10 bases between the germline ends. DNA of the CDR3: TGCAGTGCTGAGCGGACCCCGAACACCGGGGAGCTGTTTTTT. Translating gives CSAERTPNTGELFF.

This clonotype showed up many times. The CDR3 DNA is TGTGCCACCAGTGATTTGAGGGGTACCACAGATACGCAGTATTTT. This translates into CATSDLRGTTDTQYF. The chain carries TRBV24-1 and TRBJ2-3; a weak D match, TRBD1 (5 bases). Trimming removed 0 bases at V and 2 bases at J, with 8 bases between. The germline CDR1 and CDR2 sequences are KGHDR and SFDVKD. This CDR3 is built from 15 residues.

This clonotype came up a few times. Written as DNA, the CDR3 is TGTGCCAGCGAGGAAGGGAGGGCCCTCACCGGGGAGCTGTTTTTT. Translated, it gives CASEEGRALTGELFF. The chain uses TRBV9 and TRBJ2-2, with 7 bases that match TRBD2. In germline, CDR1 is SGDLS, CDR2 YYNGEE. This CDR3 is built from 15 residues. J was trimmed by 4 bases and V by 7 bases; bases with no gene match: 10.

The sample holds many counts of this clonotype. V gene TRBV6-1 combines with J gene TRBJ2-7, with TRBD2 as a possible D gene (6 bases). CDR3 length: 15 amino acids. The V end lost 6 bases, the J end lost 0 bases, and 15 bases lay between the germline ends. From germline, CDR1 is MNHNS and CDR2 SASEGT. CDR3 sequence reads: CASRIATGSSYEQYF. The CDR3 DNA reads TGTGCCAGCAGGATCGCGACCGGGAGCTCCTACGAGCAGTACTTC.

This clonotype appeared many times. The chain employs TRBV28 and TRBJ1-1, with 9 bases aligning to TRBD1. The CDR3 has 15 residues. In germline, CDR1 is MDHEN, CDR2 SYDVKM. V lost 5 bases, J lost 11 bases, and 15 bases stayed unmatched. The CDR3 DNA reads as TGTGCCAGCAGTACAGGGGGCGAGGCGGAACGACTTGCTTTCTTT. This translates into CASSTGGEAERLAFF.

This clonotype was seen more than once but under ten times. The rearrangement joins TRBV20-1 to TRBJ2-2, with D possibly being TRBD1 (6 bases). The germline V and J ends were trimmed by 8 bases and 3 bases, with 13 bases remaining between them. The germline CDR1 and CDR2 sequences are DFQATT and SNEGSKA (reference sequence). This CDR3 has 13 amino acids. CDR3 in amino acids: CSSQGGDTGELFF. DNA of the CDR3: TGCAGTTCACAGGGTGGCGACACCGGGGAGCTGTTTTTT.

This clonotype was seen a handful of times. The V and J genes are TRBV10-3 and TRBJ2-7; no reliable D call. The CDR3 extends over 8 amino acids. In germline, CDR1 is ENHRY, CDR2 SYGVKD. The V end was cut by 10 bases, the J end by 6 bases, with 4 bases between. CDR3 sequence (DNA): TGTGCCAACCCCGAGCAGTACTTC. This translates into CANPEQYF.

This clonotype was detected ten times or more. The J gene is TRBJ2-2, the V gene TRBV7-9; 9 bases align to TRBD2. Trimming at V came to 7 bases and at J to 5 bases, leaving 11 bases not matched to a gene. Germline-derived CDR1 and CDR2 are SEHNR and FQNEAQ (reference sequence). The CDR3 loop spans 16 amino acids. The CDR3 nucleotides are TGTGCCAGCACCACCATGGTAGCGGGAGTGACCGGGGAGCTGTTTTTT. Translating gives CASTTMVAGVTGELFF.

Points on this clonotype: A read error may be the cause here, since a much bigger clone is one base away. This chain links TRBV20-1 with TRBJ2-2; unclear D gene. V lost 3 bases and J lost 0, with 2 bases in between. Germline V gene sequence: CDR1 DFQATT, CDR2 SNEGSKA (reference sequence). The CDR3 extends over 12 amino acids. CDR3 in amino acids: CSASANTGELFF. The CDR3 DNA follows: TGCAGTGCTAGCGCGAACACCGGGGAGCTGTTTTTT.

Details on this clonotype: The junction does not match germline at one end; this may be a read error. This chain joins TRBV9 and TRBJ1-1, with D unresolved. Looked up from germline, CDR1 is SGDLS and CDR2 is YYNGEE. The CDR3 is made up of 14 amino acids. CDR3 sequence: CASSVTLGNAEAFF. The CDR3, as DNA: TGTGCCAGCAGCGTTACCCTCGGGAACGCTGAAGCTTTCTTT.

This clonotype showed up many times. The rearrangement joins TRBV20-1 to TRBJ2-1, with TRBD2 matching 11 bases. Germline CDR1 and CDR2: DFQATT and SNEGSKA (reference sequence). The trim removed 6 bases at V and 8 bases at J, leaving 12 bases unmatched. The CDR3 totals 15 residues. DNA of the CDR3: TGCAGTGCCAAAGATCGACTAGCGGGATTAGATGAGCAGTTCTTC. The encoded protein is CSAKDRLAGLDEQFF.

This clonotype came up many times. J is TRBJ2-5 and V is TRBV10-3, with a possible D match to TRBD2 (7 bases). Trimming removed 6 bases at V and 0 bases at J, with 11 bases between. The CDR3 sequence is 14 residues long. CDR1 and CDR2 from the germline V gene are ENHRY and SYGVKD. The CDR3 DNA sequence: TGTGCCATCAGAGGGGGGGCGGACCAAGAGACCCAGTACTTC. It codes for CAIRGGADQETQYF.

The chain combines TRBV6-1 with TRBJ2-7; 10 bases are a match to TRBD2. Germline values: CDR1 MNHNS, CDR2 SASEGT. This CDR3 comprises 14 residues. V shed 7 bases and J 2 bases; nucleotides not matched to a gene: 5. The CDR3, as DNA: TGTGCCAGCACCCTAGCGGGAGAGACCTACGAGCAGTACTTC. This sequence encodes CASTLAGETYEQYF.

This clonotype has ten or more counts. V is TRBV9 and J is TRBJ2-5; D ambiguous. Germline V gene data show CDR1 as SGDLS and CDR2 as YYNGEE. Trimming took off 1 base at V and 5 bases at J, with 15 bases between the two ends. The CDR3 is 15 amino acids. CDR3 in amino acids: CASSVQTSVRETQYF. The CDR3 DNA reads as TGTGCCAGCAGCGTACAGACCTCCGTAAGGGAGACCCAGTACTTC.

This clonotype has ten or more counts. The CDR3 DNA is TGTGCCAGCAGTGATAGGAACAGGCAGTACTTC. Its translation: CASSDRNRQYF. The V gene is TRBV28, the J gene TRBJ2-7; no definite D call. The CDR3 spans 11 residues. Germline V gives CDR1 MDHEN, CDR2 SYDVKM. V lost 5 bases to trimming and J lost 9 bases, with 11 bases between them.

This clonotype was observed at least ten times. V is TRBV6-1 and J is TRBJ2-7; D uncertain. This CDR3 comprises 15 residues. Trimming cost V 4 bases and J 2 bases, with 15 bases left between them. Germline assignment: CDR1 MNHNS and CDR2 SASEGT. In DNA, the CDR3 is TGTGCCAGCAGTGGGTTTGGGGTTTTGGCCTACGAGCAGTACTTC. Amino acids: CASSGFGVLAYEQYF.

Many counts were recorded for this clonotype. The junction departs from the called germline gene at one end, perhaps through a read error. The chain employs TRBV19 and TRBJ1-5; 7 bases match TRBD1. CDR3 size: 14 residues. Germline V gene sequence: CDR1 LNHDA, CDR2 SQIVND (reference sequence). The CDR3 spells CASSRQGGNQPQHF. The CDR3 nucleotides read TGTGCCAGCAGTAGACAGGGTGGCAATCAGCCCCAGCATTTT.

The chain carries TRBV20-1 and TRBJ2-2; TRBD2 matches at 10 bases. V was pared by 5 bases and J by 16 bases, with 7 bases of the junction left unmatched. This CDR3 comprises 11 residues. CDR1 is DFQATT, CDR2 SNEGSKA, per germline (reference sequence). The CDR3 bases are TGCAGTGCTCCCCAGGGGACTAGCGAGTTTTTT. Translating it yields CSAPQGTSEFF.

The CDR3 is CASSLVLAEDNEQFF. The DNA of the CDR3 is TGTGCCAGCAGCTTAGTACTAGCGGAAGACAATGAGCAGTTCTTC. The chain combines TRBV11-2 with TRBJ2-1; TRBD2 agrees at 8 bases. The CDR3 spans 15 residues. V was clipped by 1 base and J by 5 bases; unmatched bases: 4. Germline V gives CDR1 SGHAT, CDR2 FQNNGV.

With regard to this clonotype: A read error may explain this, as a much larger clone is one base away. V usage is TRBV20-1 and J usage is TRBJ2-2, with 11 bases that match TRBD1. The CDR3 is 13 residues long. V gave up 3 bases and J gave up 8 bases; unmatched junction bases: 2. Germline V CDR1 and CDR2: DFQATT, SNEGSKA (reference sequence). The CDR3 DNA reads TGCAGTGCTAGCCGGGACAGGGGGGGGGAGCTGTTTTTT. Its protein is CSASRDRGGELFF.